One sample yielded the 16 T cell receptor beta chains listed below, sequenced in a study of blood T cell repertoires in COVID-19. Produced via immunoSEQ multiplex PCR; TCRdb's table is partial and in-frame only. The sample shows some 24,000 clones, 86% of them seen only once. The sample was peripheral blood. The source is a man between 50 and 59 years old with active COVID-19.

The V call is TRBV12-5, the J call TRBJ1-2; 7 bases match TRBD1. Looked up from germline, CDR1 is LGHNT and CDR2 is FRNRAP. V shed 10 bases and J 7 bases; nucleotides not matched to a gene: 9. The CDR3 has 12 residues. CDR3 protein: CATAGTAGGYTF. CDR3 sequence (DNA): TGTGCTACCGCCGGGACAGCGGGTGGCTACACCTTC.

The gene calls are TRBV7-9 and TRBJ2-1; 7 bases map to TRBD2. This CDR3 is 16 amino acids long. Germline V gene sequence: CDR1 SEHNR, CDR2 FQNEAQ (reference sequence). V dropped 5 bases and J dropped 1; count of bases not matched to a gene: 8. CDR3 protein: CASSLPSGPSYNEQFF. The CDR3 DNA reads as TGTGCCAGCAGCCTCCCTAGCGGACCTTCCTACAATGAGCAGTTCTTC.

The chain links TRBV2 to TRBJ1-6; TRBD1 aligns across 12 bases. Trimming cost V 11 bases and J 7 bases; bases outside gene matches: 6. The CDR3 is 14 amino acids. Per germline, CDR1 SNHLY and CDR2 FYNNEI. The CDR3 is CAGGTGGWNSPLHF. The CDR3 bases are TGTGCCGGAGGGACAGGGGGCTGGAATTCACCCCTCCACTTT. Based on the CDR3 plus reference TRBV2 and TRBJ1-6, the full variable domain is EPEVTQTPSHQVTQMGQEVILRCVPISNHLYFYWYRQILGQKVEFLVSFYNNEISEKSEIFDDQFSVERPDGSNFTLKIRSTKLEDSAMYFCAGGTGGWNSPLHFGNGTRLTVT.

The genes are TRBV19 and TRBJ1-1; D not resolved. Germline CDR1 LNHDA, CDR2 SQIVND (reference sequence). The V end was cut by 6 bases, the J end by 6 bases, with 23 bases between. This CDR3 is 16 amino acids long. The CDR3 here is CASSQQGPQGSAEAFF. DNA for the CDR3: TGTGCCAGTAGCCAGCAAGGCCCGCAAGGGAGCGCTGAAGCTTTCTTT.

The chain employs TRBV18 and TRBJ2-7, with 7 nucleotides matching TRBD1. The CDR3 is made up of 14 amino acids. Germline lookup yields CDR1 KGHSH and CDR2 LQKENI. Trimming at V came to 0 bases and at J to 7 bases, leaving 6 bases not matched to a gene. The CDR3 sequence is CASSPPTGRKEQYF. The CDR3 DNA reads as TGTGCCAGCTCACCACCGACAGGGCGCAAAGAGCAGTACTTC.

This chain joins TRBV4-1 and TRBJ2-7; possibly TRBD2 for D (6 bases). Trimming took 4 bases from V and 0 from J, leaving 13 bases between them. This CDR3 spans 15 amino acids. CDR1 MGHRA and CDR2 YSYEKL come from the germline V gene. In nucleotides, the CDR3 is TGCGCCAGCAGCCCAGGAGGAGGGATCTCCTACGAGCAGTACTTC. Protein product: CASSPGGGISYEQYF.

This chain links TRBV14 with TRBJ1-2; D unresolved. This CDR3 contains 15 residues. Germline V gives CDR1 SGHDN, CDR2 FVKESK. V was shortened by 0 bases and J by 2 bases, with 10 bases between the two germline ends. In DNA form, the CDR3 reads TGTGCCAGCAGCCAAGATCAAGGCAGGAACTATGGCTACACCTTC. Translating it yields CASSQDQGRNYGYTF. The full variable domain, with the rest looked up from reference TRBV14 and TRBJ1-2, is EAGVTQFPSHSVIEKGQTVTLRCDPISGHDNLYWYRRVMGKEIKFLLHFVKESKQDESGMPNNRFLAERTGGTYSTLKVQPAELEDSGVYFCASSQDQGRNYGYTFGSGTRLTVV.

The chain links TRBV7-2 to TRBJ1-4; D might be TRBD1 (5 bases). Trimming removed 7 bases at V and 9 bases at J, with 18 bases between. The CDR3 is made up of 14 amino acids. Germline CDR1 SGHTA, CDR2 FQGNSA. In DNA, the CDR3 is TGTGCCAGCACTACGCGACAGTTCCCACAAAAACTGTTTTTT. Protein product: CASTTRQFPQKLFF.

This clone was seen only once. V usage is TRBV28 and J usage is TRBJ1-2; no definite D call. V was shortened by 4 bases and J by 8 bases, with 11 bases between the two germline ends. Germline CDR1 MDHEN, CDR2 SYDVKM. The CDR3 totals 12 residues. DNA for the CDR3: TGTGCCAGCAGTTCCGGGGAAAGGGGCTACACCTTC. It is translated as CASSSGERGYTF.

The V gene is TRBV4-3, the J gene TRBJ2-2; 8 positions match TRBD2. The CDR3 spans 17 residues. The germline V gene has CDR1 LGHNA and CDR2 YSLEER. Unmatched junction bases numbered 4, after V lost 1 base and J lost 0 bases. CDR3 residues: CASSQAPGGTNTGELFF. DNA of the CDR3: TGCGCCAGCAGCCAAGCCCCGGGAGGGACGAACACCGGGGAGCTGTTTTTT.

This sequence joins TRBV29-1 and TRBJ2-5; possible D gene TRBD2, 6 bases. The germline gives CDR1 SQVTM, CDR2 ANQGSEA. This CDR3 region has 11 residues. V lost 7 bases, J lost 6 bases, and 12 bases lay in between. In DNA form, the CDR3 reads TGCAGCGCCAATGGGGGGAAGACCCAGTACTTC. Translating gives CSANGGKTQYF.

This clone was observed a single time. The chain uses TRBV7-2 and TRBJ2-4; possibly TRBD1 for D (5 bases). Per germline, CDR1 SGHTA and CDR2 FQGNSA. Trimming stripped 3 bases from V and 7 bases from J, with 16 bases between. The CDR3 consists of 15 residues. This CDR3 reads CASSFGSGLKNIQYF. DNA for the CDR3: TGTGCCAGCAGCTTCGGGTCAGGGTTGAAGAACATTCAGTACTTC.

The J gene is TRBJ2-7, the V gene TRBV7-2; a possible D gene is TRBD1 (6 bases). This CDR3 is 14 amino acids long. The germline V gene has CDR1 SGHTA and CDR2 FQGNSA. Trimming took 1 base from V and 4 from J, leaving 11 bases between them. This chain's CDR3 is CASSLGQGRYEQYF. For the CDR3, the DNA is TGTGCCAGCAGCTTAGGGCAGGGGAGATACGAGCAGTACTTC.

The sample holds one count of this clone. The chain recombines TRBV18 with TRBJ2-2; 8 nucleotides align to TRBD1. Looked up from germline, CDR1 is KGHSH and CDR2 is LQKENI. Germline trimming cut 5 bases from V and 7 bases from J; bases unmatched to any gene: 12. The CDR3 covers 16 residues. CDR3 sequence reads: CASSTGAGGAVGELFF. DNA of the CDR3: TGTGCCAGCTCAACCGGGGCAGGGGGCGCCGTCGGGGAGCTGTTTTTT.

The chain joins TRBV2 to TRBJ2-1, with 9 bases that match TRBD2. Per germline, CDR1 SNHLY and CDR2 FYNNEI. V shed 10 bases and J 4 bases; nucleotides not matched to a gene: 11. The CDR3 contains 15 residues. CDR3 residues: CATLKGSGGYNEQFF. DNA of the CDR3: TGTGCCACCCTGAAAGGAAGCGGGGGGTACAATGAGCAGTTCTTC.

This rearrangement joins TRBV4-1 to TRBJ1-1; D is possibly TRBD1 (6 bases). V was shortened by 4 bases and J by 0 bases, with 15 bases between the two germline ends. The germline CDR1 and CDR2 sequences are MGHRA and YSYEKL. CDR3 size: 16 residues. The CDR3: CASSPRGGSLNTEAFF. The CDR3 bases are TGCGCCAGCAGCCCCCGCGGGGGCAGCTTGAACACTGAAGCTTTCTTT.